This T cell receptor (beta chain) was found in a study of radiation and T cells in renal cell carcinoma. Study summary: Nephrectomy followed 15 Gy stereotactic body radiation by 4 weeks.

Study-wide points: In blood, top tumor clones expanded by 2 weeks, shrinking by 4.

Sequencing used immunoSEQ multiplex PCR; TCRdb keeps in-frame clones, though not all of them. The table has about 140,000 clones, approximately 87% seen once. Time point described: baseline pretreatment blood. Specified treatment: 15 Gy SBRT to primary tumor, nephrectomy 4 weeks later. Note on this clone: The antigen is unknown.

The germline V gene has CDR1 MNHNY and CDR2 SVGAGI (reference sequence). V lost 6 bases and J 8 bases, leaving 16 bases between the germline ends. The CDR3 loop spans 13 amino acids. The chain employs TRBV6-6 and TRBJ1-2; no definite D call. Sequenced here: blood, sampled from a patient whose treatment included radiotherapy and nephrectomy. The TCR sequence derives from a woman aged 45 to 65 with renal cell carcinoma. The CDR3 coding sequence is TGTGCCAGCAGCCCTACCGCACGGAGCGGCTACACCTTC. Protein: CASSPTARSGYTF.